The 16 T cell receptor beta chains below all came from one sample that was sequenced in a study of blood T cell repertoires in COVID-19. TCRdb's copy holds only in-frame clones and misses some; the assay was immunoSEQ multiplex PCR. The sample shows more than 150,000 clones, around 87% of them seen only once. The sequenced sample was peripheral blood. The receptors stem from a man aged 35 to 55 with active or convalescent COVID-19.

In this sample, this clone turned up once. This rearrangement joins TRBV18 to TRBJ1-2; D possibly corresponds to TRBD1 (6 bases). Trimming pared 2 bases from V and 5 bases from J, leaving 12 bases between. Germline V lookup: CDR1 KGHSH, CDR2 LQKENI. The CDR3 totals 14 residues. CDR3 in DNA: TGTGCCAGCTCACCAGGACAGCGTGCTTATGGCTACACCTTC. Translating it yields CASSPGQRAYGYTF.

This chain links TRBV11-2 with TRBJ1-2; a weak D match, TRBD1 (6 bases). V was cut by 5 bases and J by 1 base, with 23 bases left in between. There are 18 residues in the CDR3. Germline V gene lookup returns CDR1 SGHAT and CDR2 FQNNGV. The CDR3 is CASSTIRGGASYNYGYTF. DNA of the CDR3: TGTGCCAGCAGCACCATCCGCGGGGGCGCTTCCTATAACTATGGCTACACCTTC.

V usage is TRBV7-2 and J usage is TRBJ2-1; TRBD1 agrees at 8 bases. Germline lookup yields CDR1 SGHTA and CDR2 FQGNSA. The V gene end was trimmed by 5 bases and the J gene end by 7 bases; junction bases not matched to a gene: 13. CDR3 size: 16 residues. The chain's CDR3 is CASSPESGTGINEQFF. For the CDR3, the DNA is TGTGCCAGCAGCCCAGAGAGTGGGACAGGAATTAATGAGCAGTTCTTC. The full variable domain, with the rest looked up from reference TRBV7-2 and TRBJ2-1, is GAGVSQSPSNKVTEKGKDVELRCDPISGHTALYWYRQSLGQGLEFLIYFQGNSAPDKSGLPSDRFSAERTGGSVSTLTIQRTQQEDSAVYLCASSPESGTGINEQFFGPGTRLTVL.

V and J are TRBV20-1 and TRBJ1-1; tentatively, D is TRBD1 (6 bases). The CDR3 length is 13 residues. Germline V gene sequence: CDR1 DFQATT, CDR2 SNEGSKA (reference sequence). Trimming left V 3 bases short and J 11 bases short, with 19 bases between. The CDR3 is CSASAELSRGAFF. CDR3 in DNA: TGCAGTGCTAGTGCGGAACTGTCTAGGGGGGCTTTCTTT.

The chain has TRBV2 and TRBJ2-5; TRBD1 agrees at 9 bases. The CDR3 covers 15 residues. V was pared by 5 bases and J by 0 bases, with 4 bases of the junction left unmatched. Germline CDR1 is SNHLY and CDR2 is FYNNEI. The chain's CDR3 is CASSPDRGDQETQYF. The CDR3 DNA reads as TGTGCCAGCAGTCCGGACAGGGGCGACCAAGAGACCCAGTACTTC.

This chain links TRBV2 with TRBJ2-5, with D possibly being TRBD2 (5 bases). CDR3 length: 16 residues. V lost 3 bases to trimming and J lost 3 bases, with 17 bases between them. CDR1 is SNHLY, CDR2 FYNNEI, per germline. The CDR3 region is CASSDSPGKIEETQYF. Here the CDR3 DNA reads TGTGCCAGCAGTGACTCCCCCGGGAAGATCGAAGAGACCCAGTACTTC.

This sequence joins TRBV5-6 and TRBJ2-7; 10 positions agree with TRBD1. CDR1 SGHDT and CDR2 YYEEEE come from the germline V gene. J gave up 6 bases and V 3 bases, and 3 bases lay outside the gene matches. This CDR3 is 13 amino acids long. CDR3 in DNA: TGTGCCAGCAGCTGGGACAGGGGTGGCGAGCAGTACTTC. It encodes CASSWDRGGEQYF.

In DNA form, the CDR3 reads TGTGCCACCAGCAGAGGACCCCCGGAGTACAATGAGCAGTTCTTC. Translating it yields CATSRGPPEYNEQFF. V and J are TRBV15 and TRBJ2-1; D is unclear. Trimming took off 1 base at V and 4 bases at J, with 11 bases between the two ends. From germline, CDR1 is LNHNV and CDR2 YYDKDF (reference sequence). The CDR3 has 15 amino acids. Complete variable domain (other parts from reference TRBV15 and TRBJ2-1): DAMVIQNPRYQVTQFGKPVTLSCSQTLNHNVMYWYQQKSSQAPKLLFHYYDKDFNNEADTPDNFQSRRPNTSFCFLDIRSPGLGDTAMYLCATSRGPPEYNEQFFGPGTRLTVL.

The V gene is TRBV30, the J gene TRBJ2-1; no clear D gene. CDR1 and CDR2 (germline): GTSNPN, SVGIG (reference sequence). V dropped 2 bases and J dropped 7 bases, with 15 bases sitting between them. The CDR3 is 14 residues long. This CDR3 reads CAWSSIQVRNEQFF. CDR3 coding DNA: TGTGCCTGGAGTTCCATCCAGGTGAGAAATGAGCAGTTCTTC.

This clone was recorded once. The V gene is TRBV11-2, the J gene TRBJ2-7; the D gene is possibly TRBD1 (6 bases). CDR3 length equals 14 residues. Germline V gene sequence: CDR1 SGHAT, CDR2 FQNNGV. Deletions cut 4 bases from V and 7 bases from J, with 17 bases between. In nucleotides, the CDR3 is TGTGCCAGCAGCTCGGAATACAGGGTGAGGGAGCAGTACTTC. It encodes CASSSEYRVREQYF. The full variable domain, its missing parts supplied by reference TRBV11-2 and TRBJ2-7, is EAGVAQSPRYKIIEKRQSVAFWCNPISGHATLYWYQQILGQGPKLLIQFQNNGVVDDSQLPKDRFSAERLKGVDSTLKIQPAKLEDSAVYLCASSSEYRVREQYFGPGTRLTVT.

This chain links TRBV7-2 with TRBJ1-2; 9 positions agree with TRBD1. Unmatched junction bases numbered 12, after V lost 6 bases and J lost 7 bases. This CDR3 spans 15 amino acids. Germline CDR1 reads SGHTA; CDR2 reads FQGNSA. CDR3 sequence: CASRNPSQGAGGYTF. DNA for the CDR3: TGTGCCAGCAGAAACCCATCACAGGGGGCGGGTGGCTACACCTTC. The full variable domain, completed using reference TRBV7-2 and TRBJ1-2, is GAGVSQSPSNKVTEKGKDVELRCDPISGHTALYWYRQSLGQGLEFLIYFQGNSAPDKSGLPSDRFSAERTGGSVSTLTIQRTQQEDSAVYLCASRNPSQGAGGYTFGSGTRLTVV.

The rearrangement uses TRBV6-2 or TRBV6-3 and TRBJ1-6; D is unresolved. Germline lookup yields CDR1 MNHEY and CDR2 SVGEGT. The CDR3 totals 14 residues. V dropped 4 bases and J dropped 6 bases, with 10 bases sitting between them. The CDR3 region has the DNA TGTGCCAGCAGTTTTGAGGGCGTTAATTCACCCCTCCACTTT. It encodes CASSFEGVNSPLHF.

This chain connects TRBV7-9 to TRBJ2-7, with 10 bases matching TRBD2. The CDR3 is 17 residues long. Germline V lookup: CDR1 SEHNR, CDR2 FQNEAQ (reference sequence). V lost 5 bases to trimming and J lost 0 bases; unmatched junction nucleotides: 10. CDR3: CASSPGASGGGSYEQYF. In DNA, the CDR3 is TGTGCCAGCAGCCCCGGGGCGAGCGGGGGGGGCTCCTACGAGCAGTACTTC.

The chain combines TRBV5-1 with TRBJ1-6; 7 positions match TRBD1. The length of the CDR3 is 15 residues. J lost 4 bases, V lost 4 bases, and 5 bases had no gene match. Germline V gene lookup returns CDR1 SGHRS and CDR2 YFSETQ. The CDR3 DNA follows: TGCGCCAGCAGCGGGGGGACAGCTTATAATTCACCCCTCCACTTT. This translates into CASSGGTAYNSPLHF.

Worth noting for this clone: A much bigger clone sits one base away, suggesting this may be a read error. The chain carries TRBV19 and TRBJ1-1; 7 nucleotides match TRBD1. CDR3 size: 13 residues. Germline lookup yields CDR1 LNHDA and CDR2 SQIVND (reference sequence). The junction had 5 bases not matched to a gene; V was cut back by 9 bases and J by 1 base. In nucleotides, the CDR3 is TGTGCCAGCAACCGGGACAGGAACACTGAAGCTTTCTTT. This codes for CASNRDRNTEAFF.

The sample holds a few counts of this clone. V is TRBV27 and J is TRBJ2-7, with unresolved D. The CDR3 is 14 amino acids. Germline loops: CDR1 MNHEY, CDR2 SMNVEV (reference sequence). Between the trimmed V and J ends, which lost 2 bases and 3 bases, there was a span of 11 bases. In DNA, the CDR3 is TGTGCCAGCAGTTTAGTCGACAATTTCTACGAGCAGTACTTC. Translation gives CASSLVDNFYEQYF.